This paragraph covers one TCR beta chain sequence. What it binds is not known. The CDR3 extends over 16 amino acids. The J segment lost 4 bases and the V segment lost 4 bases, leaving 7 bases of the junction unmatched. Germline-derived CDR1 and CDR2 are MNHNS and SASEGT. Autoimmune disease history or systemic immunosuppression barred patients. The timepoints at which blood was sampled were baseline, cycle 4 day 1, and cycle 7 day 1. This record belongs to a study of OX40 agonist ivuxolimab in advanced cancers. Across the study: Ivuxolimab, an agonist antibody against OX40 (CD134), was given to patients.

The table came from immunoSEQ multiplex PCR; TCRdb's copy has only in-frame clones and leaves some out. The sample holds tens of thousands of clones; around 83% are singletons and the top ten take 20% to 25%. Study-wide points: Expansion of clones was among the lowest in partial responders at 0.1-3.0 mg/kg.

This TCR was sampled from an adult with an advanced solid tumor such as melanoma, head and neck, liver or kidney cancer. The material sequenced was CD4+ or CD8+ T cells sorted from blood, taken in a trial of the OX40 agonist ivuxolimab. The chain recombines TRBV6-1 with TRBJ2-6, with 7 bases aligning to TRBD2. For the CDR3, the DNA is TGTGCCAGCAGTGGTGCGGCGGGGGACGGGGCCAACGTCCTGACTTTC. Its protein is CASSGAAGDGANVLTF.